These 18 T cell receptor beta chains originate from one sample sequenced in a study of CD4 T cells in relation to SARS-CoV-2 and coronaviruses. These receptors' targets are unknown. Clones were read by immunoSEQ multiplex PCR, and TCRdb kept only the in-frame ones, dropping some. The sample includes 15,000 to 20,000 clones, 82% of them seen just once. Unexposed donor CD4+ T cells date from about 2011-2018, before the COVID-19 pandemic. CD4+ T cells were isolated from the cells after around eleven days of culture. The sample taken for sequencing was CD4+ T cells from PBMCs, cultured in vitro. All receptors come from a human donor in good health.

This chain connects TRBV4-3 to TRBJ1-2; no definite D call. Trimming took 1 base from V and 2 from J, leaving 8 bases between them. Germline V gives CDR1 LGHNA, CDR2 YSLEER. CDR3 length equals 14 residues. CDR3 DNA sequence: TGCGCCAGCAGCCAAGTCCTATCCAACTATGGCTACACCTTC. Protein: CASSQVLSNYGYTF.

The chain employs TRBV11-2 and TRBJ2-3; TRBD2 might be the D (6 bases). Germline V gene sequence: CDR1 SGHAT, CDR2 FQNNGV. V dropped 3 bases and J dropped 2 bases, with 9 bases sitting between them. CDR3 length: 14 residues. The CDR3, as DNA: TGTGCCAGCAGCTTGGGCGGGAACACAGATACGCAGTATTTT. This codes for CASSLGGNTDTQYF.

The rearrangement uses TRBV19 and TRBJ2-2; 9 bases are a match to TRBD1. The CDR3 runs to 14 residues. Germline V lookup: CDR1 LNHDA, CDR2 SQIVND (reference sequence). The V and J ends lost 4 bases and 6 bases, in that order; junction bases with no gene match: 3. CDR3 DNA: TGTGCCAGTAGTAGGGGGACAGGGTCCGGGGAGCTGTTTTTT. Its translation is CASSRGTGSGELFF.

The chain employs TRBV5-1 and TRBJ2-6, with TRBD1 identical over 8 bases. V shed 1 base, J shed 0 bases, and the junction held 9 bases outside the gene matches. CDR3 length: 19 residues. The germline CDR1 and CDR2 sequences are SGHRS and YFSETQ. The CDR3 sequence is CASSLHPNRGNSGANVLTF. CDR3 DNA: TGCGCCAGCAGCTTGCATCCCAACAGGGGGAACTCTGGGGCCAACGTCCTGACTTTC.

Turning to this clone: Mismatch with germline at one junction end may stem from a read error. The gene calls are TRBV4-1 and TRBJ2-1; D perhaps matches TRBD2 (6 bases). The CDR3 contains 16 residues. CDR1 MGHRA and CDR2 YSYEKL come from the germline V gene. CDR3 DNA: TGCGCCAGCAGCCGCGTTTTTCGGGACTCCTCGCCATTGACGATCTTC. As protein: CASSRVFRDSSPLTIF.

Note on this clone: An end of the junction does not agree with germline; a read error may underlie this. The chain uses TRBV5-1 and TRBJ2-7; TRBD1 might be the D (6 bases). Per germline, CDR1 SGHRS and CDR2 YFSETQ. The CDR3 is 12 amino acids. CDR3 region: CASSGTHQSWHF. DNA for the CDR3: TGCGCCAGCAGCGGGACACACCAAAGTTGGCACTTC. Complete variable domain (other parts from reference TRBV5-1 and TRBJ2-7): KAGVTQTPRYLIKTRGQQVTLSCSPISGHRSVSWYQQTPGQGLQFLFEYFSETQRNKGNFPGRFSGRQFSNSRSEMNVSTLELGDSALYLCASSGTHQSWHFGPGTRLTVT.

The chain recombines TRBV11-3 with TRBJ1-1, with D possibly being TRBD1 (5 bases). This CDR3 region has 14 residues. The V gene's germline CDR1 is SGHNT and CDR2 YENEEA. The V and J ends lost 3 bases and 5 bases respectively, with 13 bases between them. The CDR3 DNA sequence: TGTGCCAGCAGCTTGGGCCAGGGAAGTACTGAAGCTTTCTTT. Amino acids: CASSLGQGSTEAFF.

This chain connects TRBV18 to TRBJ1-6; the D gene is possibly TRBD1 (5 bases). The CDR3 extends over 14 amino acids. CDR1 is KGHSH and CDR2 is LQKENI in the germline V gene. Trimming shortened V by 6 bases and J by 5 bases, and 11 bases separated the two germline ends. The CDR3 protein is CASSPTDDNSPLHF. In DNA form, the CDR3 reads TGTGCCAGCTCTCCGACAGACGATAATTCACCCCTCCACTTT.

The rearrangement uses TRBV5-1 and TRBJ2-3; 7 positions match TRBD2. Trimming removed 4 bases from V and 1 base from J; junction bases left unmatched: 3. CDR3 size: 14 residues. Germline V gene sequence: CDR1 SGHRS, CDR2 YFSETQ. CDR3 coding DNA: TGCGCCAGCAGCCTGCTAGCGGGCACAGATACGCAGTATTTT. Translating it yields CASSLLAGTDTQYF.

The chain carries TRBV7-9 and TRBJ2-3, with TRBD2 matching over 13 bases. Germline CDR1 and CDR2: SEHNR and FQNEAQ (reference sequence). Unmatched junction bases numbered 0, after V lost 3 bases and J lost 3 bases. The CDR3 runs 15 residues. In nucleotides, the CDR3 is TGTGCCAGCAGCTTGGGACTAGCGGGGACAGATACGCAGTATTTT. It translates to CASSLGLAGTDTQYF.

This clone occurred a few times. The CDR3 protein is CASSLEAGDHGYTF. DNA of the CDR3: TGCGCCAGCAGCTTGGAAGCAGGGGATCATGGCTACACCTTC. The chain links TRBV5-1 to TRBJ1-2, with D possibly matching TRBD1 (6 bases). Germline values: CDR1 SGHRS, CDR2 YFSETQ. V lost 0 bases, J lost 6 bases, and 12 bases lay in between. The length of the CDR3 is 14 residues.

The chain joins TRBV11-3 to TRBJ1-5, with a weak D call TRBD1 (5 bases). CDR1 and CDR2 (germline): SGHNT, YENEEA. The CDR3 loop spans 15 amino acids. V was trimmed by 5 bases and J by 6 bases, leaving 17 bases between them. This CDR3 is CASSQPGPRGQPQHF. CDR3 nucleotide sequence: TGTGCCAGCAGCCAGCCGGGTCCAAGGGGTCAGCCCCAGCATTTT.

The rearrangement uses TRBV7-2 and TRBJ2-2, with D perhaps TRBD2 (7 bases). The germline V gene has CDR1 SGHTA and CDR2 FQGNSA. The CDR3 length is 16 residues. Trimming pared 1 base from V and 1 base from J, leaving 10 bases between. CDR3 nucleotides: TGTGCCAGCAGCTTAGGGGGGGGCAGGAACACCGGGGAGCTGTTTTTT. This translates into CASSLGGGRNTGELFF.

Of note for this clone: Relative to the germline gene, one junction end is altered; a read error may explain this. This rearrangement joins TRBV25-1 to TRBJ2-1; 7 bases agree with TRBD1. Looked up from germline, CDR1 is MGHDK and CDR2 is SYGVNS. The CDR3 length is 14 residues. The CDR3 DNA sequence: TGTGTCAGCAGGAAGACAGGGTCCTACAATGAGCAGTTCTTC. It specifies CVSRKTGSYNEQFF. The full variable domain, its missing parts supplied by reference TRBV25-1 and TRBJ2-1, is EADIYQTPRYLVIGTGKKITLECSQTMGHDKMYWYQQDPGMELHLIHYSYGVNSTEKGDLSSESTVSRIRTEHFPLTLESARPSHTSQYLCVSRKTGSYNEQFFGPGTRLTVL.

V gene TRBV28 combines with J gene TRBJ2-2, with D unresolved. Germline-derived CDR1 and CDR2 are MDHEN and SYDVKM. The CDR3 extends over 13 amino acids. V was cut by 6 bases and J by 8 bases, with 13 bases left in between. The DNA for the CDR3 is TGTGCCAGCAGCCGACCCTTCCTAGGGGAGCTGTTTTTT. Protein: CASSRPFLGELFF. Full variable domain (rest looked up from reference TRBV28 and TRBJ2-2): DVKVTQSSRYLVKRTGEKVFLECVQDMDHENMFWYRQDPGLGLRLIYFSYDVKMKEKGDIPEGYSVSREKKERFSLILESASTNQTSMYLCASSRPFLGELFFGEGSRLTVL.

The V call is TRBV13, the J call TRBJ2-7; D call uncertain. Germline V gives CDR1 PRHDT, CDR2 FYEKMQ (reference sequence). This CDR3 contains 12 residues. V was trimmed by 2 bases and J by 6 bases, leaving 8 bases between them. The CDR3 DNA is TGTGCCAGCAGCTTAAACCCGGGCGAGCAGTACTTC. This translates into CASSLNPGEQYF.

This chain connects TRBV2 to TRBJ1-2, with unresolved D. V lost 6 bases and J 5 bases, leaving 13 bases between the germline ends. Germline V gene sequence: CDR1 SNHLY, CDR2 FYNNEI. The CDR3 sequence is 13 residues long. CDR3 residues: CASRVDGKYGYTF. CDR3 nucleotide sequence: TGTGCCAGCAGAGTTGACGGAAAATATGGCTACACCTTC.

V is TRBV18 and J is TRBJ1-5; possibly TRBD1 for D (5 bases). The CDR3 length is 14 residues. The germline V gene encodes CDR1 KGHSH and CDR2 LQKENI. Trimming removed 6 bases from V and 9 bases from J, with 18 bases in between. The CDR3 nucleotides are TGTGCCAGCTCTCCCGGGACCGAAGTCGCGCCCCAGCATTTT. This codes for CASSPGTEVAPQHF.